The 32 T cell receptor beta chains below come from one sample, sequenced in a study of cytomegalovirus exposure and HLA in healthy donors. The PCR employed 60 Vbeta primers together with 13 Jbeta primers. Sequencing used immunoSEQ multiplex PCR; TCRdb keeps in-frame clones, though not all of them. The data contain roughly 170,000 clones, 80% of them singletons. Source material: PBMCs. These receptors were obtained from a man aged 30-40 years in good health and CMV-seronegative.

CDR3 sequence: CASSQDLTGRETQYF. In DNA form, the CDR3 reads TGCGCCAGCAGCCAAGATCTGACAGGGAGAGAGACCCAGTACTTC. This chain links TRBV4-3 with TRBJ2-5; 7 bases agree with TRBD1. This CDR3 spans 15 amino acids. Germline values: CDR1 LGHNA, CDR2 YSLEER. The ends lost 0 bases at V and 4 bases at J; junction bases unmatched: 5.

The J gene is TRBJ2-1, the V gene TRBV18; 7 nucleotides align to TRBD2. V was pared by 6 bases and J by 0 bases, with 5 bases of the junction left unmatched. The CDR3 is 15 residues long. Germline CDR1 is KGHSH and CDR2 is LQKENI. The CDR3 here is CASSPSGGSYNEQFF. The CDR3 region has the DNA TGTGCCAGCTCGCCCTCGGGGGGCTCCTACAATGAGCAGTTCTTC. Complete variable domain (other parts from reference TRBV18 and TRBJ2-1): NAGVMQNPRHLVRRRGQEARLRCSPMKGHSHVYWYRQLPEEGLKFMVYLQKENIIDESGMPKERFSAEFPKEGPSILRIQQVVRGDSAAYFCASSPSGGSYNEQFFGPGTRLTVL.

The rearrangement links TRBV5-6 to TRBJ2-5, with D tentatively TRBD2 (6 bases). The J call is in doubt because the DNA end fits TRBJ2-7 better. There are 17 residues in the CDR3. CDR1 is SGHDT, CDR2 YYEEEE, per germline. This CDR3 reads CASSLYVLAVPSYEQYF. The CDR3 nucleotides are TGTGCCAGCAGCTTGTATGTCTTAGCGGTACCCTCCTACGAGCAGTACTTC.

V usage is TRBV7-8 and J usage is TRBJ2-7; 9 nucleotides agree with TRBD1. The J segment lost 5 bases and the V segment lost 6 bases, leaving 8 bases of the junction unmatched. This CDR3 region has 14 residues. Germline V lookup: CDR1 SGHVS, CDR2 FQNEAQ. CDR3 sequence: CASSSYRGLDEQYF. For the CDR3, the DNA is TGTGCCAGCAGTTCATACAGGGGGCTGGACGAGCAGTACTTC.

V and J are TRBV10-2 and TRBJ1-5; perhaps TRBD1 as D (5 bases). The CDR3 is made up of 16 amino acids. From germline, CDR1 is WSHSY and CDR2 SAAADI. V lost 4 bases, J lost 5 bases, and 18 bases lay in between. The CDR3 spells CASSVGTSRRDQPQHF. CDR3 bases: TGCGCCAGCAGTGTGGGGACTTCCCGGCGGGATCAGCCCCAGCATTTT.

This clone was counted a few times. This chain connects TRBV27 to TRBJ2-1; a weak D match, TRBD1 (5 bases). The CDR3 is made up of 13 amino acids. The germline V gene encodes CDR1 MNHEY and CDR2 SMNVEV (reference sequence). Trimming removed 6 bases at V and 7 bases at J, with 13 bases between. CDR3 loop: CASSPNGANEQFF. The CDR3 coding sequence is TGTGCCAGCAGCCCTAATGGGGCAAATGAGCAGTTCTTC.

This clone was counted between two and nine times. CDR3 protein: CASSLSDKTNTEAFF. CDR3 in DNA: TGTGCCAGCAGTTTGAGTGACAAAACGAACACTGAAGCTTTCTTT. The rearrangement uses TRBV28 and TRBJ1-1, with D uncertain. The CDR3 runs to 15 residues. CDR1 MDHEN and CDR2 SYDVKM come from the germline V gene. V was cut by 3 bases and J by 1 base, with 12 bases left in between. Filled out from reference TRBV28 and TRBJ1-1, the complete variable domain reads DVKVTQSSRYLVKRTGEKVFLECVQDMDHENMFWYRQDPGLGLRLIYFSYDVKMKEKGDIPEGYSVSREKKERFSLILESASTNQTSMYLCASSLSDKTNTEAFFGQGTRLTVV.

V and J are TRBV5-1 and TRBJ2-1, with 10 bases matching TRBD1. CDR1 is SGHRS, CDR2 YFSETQ, per germline. J lost 2 bases, V lost 3 bases, and 5 bases had no gene match. This CDR3 is 16 amino acids long. CDR3 protein: CASSSDRGRAYNEQFF. The CDR3 DNA sequence: TGCGCCAGCAGCTCGGACAGGGGGAGAGCCTACAATGAGCAGTTCTTC.

The chain recombines TRBV4-3 with TRBJ2-1, with 16 bases aligning to TRBD2. After removal of 4 bases from V and 6 bases from J, the junction contained 12 bases not matched to a gene. Germline CDR1 is LGHNA and CDR2 is YSLEER. CDR3 length: 19 residues. The CDR3 DNA reads TGCGCCAGCAGCCCCGGGACTAGCGGGAGGGCCTGGGTTGGCAATGAGCAGTTCTTC. Its protein is CASSPGTSGRAWVGNEQFF.

This sequence joins TRBV6-5 and TRBJ2-1; D perhaps matches TRBD1 (6 bases). Trimming left V 8 bases short and J 9 bases short, with 23 bases between. The CDR3 is 15 residues long. Germline loops: CDR1 MNHEY, CDR2 SVGAGI. CDR3: CASGHRVAWSGEQFF. CDR3 nucleotides: TGTGCCAGCGGACACAGGGTCGCCTGGTCGGGTGAGCAGTTCTTC.

The chain joins TRBV5-1 to TRBJ2-1; D may be TRBD1 (7 bases). The CDR3 is 15 residues long. Trimming took 1 base from V and 8 from J, leaving 16 bases between them. Germline CDR1 reads SGHRS; CDR2 reads YFSETQ. CDR3 bases: TGCGCCAGCAGCTTGAGGGCAGGGGGGTTCGATGAGCAGTTCTTC. Translation: CASSLRAGGFDEQFF.

The gene calls are TRBV15 and TRBJ1-5, with D perhaps matching TRBD1 (5 bases). The CDR3 is 18 residues long. Germline CDR1 reads LNHNV; CDR2 reads YYDKDF (reference sequence). V dropped 0 bases and J dropped 1 base, with 16 bases sitting between them. The CDR3 coding sequence is TGTGCCACCAGCAGAGATTTACCGGGGGTTGGGAGCAATCAGCCCCAGCATTTT. Translating gives CATSRDLPGVGSNQPQHF.

The chain combines TRBV28 with TRBJ1-2, with no clear D. Germline CDR1 reads MDHEN; CDR2 reads SYDVKM. This CDR3 is 13 amino acids long. The ends were cut back, 9 bases at V and 3 bases at J, with 14 bases in the middle. CDR3 region: CASWRRSDYGYTF. The CDR3 DNA sequence: TGTGCCAGTTGGCGGAGGTCTGACTATGGCTACACCTTC.

This chain connects TRBV7-9 to TRBJ1-5; 7 bases are shared with TRBD1. The CDR3 spans 16 residues. The junction had 7 bases not matched to a gene; V was cut back by 4 bases and J by 1 base. Germline values: CDR1 SEHNR, CDR2 FQNEAQ (reference sequence). This CDR3 reads CASSSSTGTSNQPQHF. The CDR3 nucleotides read TGTGCCAGCAGCTCATCGACAGGGACAAGCAATCAGCCCCAGCATTTT.

The rearrangement links TRBV5-6 to TRBJ1-4; 7 nucleotides align to TRBD1. Germline lookup yields CDR1 SGHDT and CDR2 YYEEEE. This CDR3 is built from 14 residues. Trimming took 5 bases from V and 7 from J; bases not matched to a gene: 8. The CDR3 sequence: CASSSDRSVEKLFF. Written as DNA, the CDR3 is TGTGCCAGCAGTTCGGACAGGTCGGTTGAAAAACTGTTTTTT.

The chain uses TRBV21-1 and TRBJ2-3; TRBD1 is the table's D call and was not checked against the DNA. TRBV21-1 is given as a pseudogene. There are 12 residues in the CDR3. CDR3 residues: CASSKGPDTQYF. The DNA for the CDR3 is TGTGCCAGCAGCAAGGGCCCTGATACGCAGTATTTT.

The chain joins TRBV11-2 to TRBJ1-6; D not resolved. Germline assignment: CDR1 SGHAT and CDR2 FQNNGV. There are 13 residues in the CDR3. With 1 base removed from V and 8 bases from J, the gap between germline ends came to 6 bases. CDR3 region: CASSLVTDSPLHF. CDR3 bases: TGTGCCAGCAGCTTAGTAACGGATTCACCCCTCCACTTT.

The chain links TRBV5-8 to TRBJ1-3, with D hard to call. V lost 5 bases to trimming and J lost 0 bases, with 15 bases between them. The germline CDR1 and CDR2 sequences are SGHTS and YDEGEE. This CDR3 region has 16 residues. The CDR3 DNA reads as TGTGCCAGCAGTGGAGGGCCTCGGAACTCTGGAAACACCATATATTTT. This codes for CASSGGPRNSGNTIYF.

This chain uses TRBV13 with TRBJ2-1, with 9 positions matching TRBD2. Per the germline V gene, CDR1 is PRHDT and CDR2 is FYEKMQ (reference sequence). Unmatched junction bases numbered 13, after V lost 5 bases and J lost 5 bases. The CDR3 totals 17 residues. The CDR3 DNA is TGTGCCAGCAGCCCTCCACTAGCGGGCATAAATCACAATGAGCAGTTCTTC. As protein: CASSPPLAGINHNEQFF.

This clone was picked up a small number of times. The chain combines TRBV9 with TRBJ1-2, with D perhaps matching TRBD1 (5 bases). CDR1 and CDR2 from the germline V gene are SGDLS and YYNGEE. Trimming took 2 bases from V and 7 from J, leaving 12 bases between them. The CDR3 length is 13 residues. The CDR3 nucleotides are TGTGCCAGCAGCGTCCCGGGGGGTTCTGGCTACACCTTC. This codes for CASSVPGGSGYTF.

This chain links TRBV7-2 with TRBJ2-5, with a tentative D call TRBD2 (7 bases). Trimming left V 5 bases short and J 5 bases short, with 21 bases between. Looked up from germline, CDR1 is SGHTA and CDR2 is FQGNSA. This CDR3 contains 16 residues. CDR3 bases: TGTGCCAGCAGCACCCCCCGGGGGGCTAGGGAGGAGACCCAGTACTTC. Translation gives CASSTPRGAREETQYF.

The chain is built from TRBV10-3 and TRBJ2-5; D possibly corresponds to TRBD1 (6 bases). V lost 4 bases to trimming and J lost 3 bases, with 6 bases between them. This CDR3 has 12 residues. CDR1 is ENHRY and CDR2 is SYGVKD in the germline V gene. Here the CDR3 reads CAISGTEETQYF. CDR3 nucleotide sequence: TGTGCCATCAGTGGGACAGAAGAGACCCAGTACTTC.

The rearrangement joins TRBV27 to TRBJ1-2, with TRBD1 as a possible D gene (6 bases). Per germline, CDR1 MNHEY and CDR2 SMNVEV (reference sequence). This CDR3 is built from 18 residues. V was cut by 0 bases and J by 4 bases, with 21 bases left in between. CDR3 nucleotide sequence: TGTGCCAGCAGTTTATCGATGAACTCCGGGACATACCTCTATGGCTACACCTTC. The encoded protein is CASSLSMNSGTYLYGYTF.

The J gene is TRBJ2-1, the V gene TRBV9; 7 positions agree with TRBD2. The junction had 2 bases not matched to a gene; V was cut back by 2 bases and J by 6 bases. The CDR3 is made up of 13 amino acids. Germline lookup yields CDR1 SGDLS and CDR2 YYNGEE. The CDR3 DNA is TGTGCCAGCAGCGTTTGGGAGGGCAATGAGCAGTTCTTC. Translating gives CASSVWEGNEQFF.

V usage is TRBV20-1 and J usage is TRBJ2-5; D not resolved. Germline CDR1 is DFQATT and CDR2 is SNEGSKA (reference sequence). The V and J ends lost 0 bases and 7 bases respectively, with 6 bases between them. The CDR3 is made up of 11 amino acids. This CDR3 is CSARDLGTQYF. CDR3 in DNA: TGCAGTGCTAGAGATCTAGGGACCCAGTACTTC.

J is TRBJ1-1 and V is TRBV11-2; perhaps TRBD1 as D (6 bases). CDR1 and CDR2 (germline): SGHAT, FQNNGV. The V gene lost 4 bases and the J gene lost 6 bases, with 12 bases spanning the gap. CDR3 length: 13 amino acids. The CDR3 loop reads CASSSTGKAEAFF. The CDR3 DNA reads as TGTGCCAGCAGCTCCACAGGGAAAGCTGAAGCTTTCTTT.

This chain uses TRBV7-8 with TRBJ2-1; the D gene is possibly TRBD2 (5 bases). V dropped 3 bases and J dropped 3 bases, with 9 bases sitting between them. Per germline, CDR1 SGHVS and CDR2 FQNEAQ. The CDR3 loop spans 14 amino acids. The CDR3 DNA reads TGTGCCAGCAGCTTCAACCGGGGCTACAATGAGCAGTTCTTC. It encodes CASSFNRGYNEQFF.

The rearrangement joins TRBV28 to TRBJ1-2; 7 bases are shared with TRBD1. Germline V gene lookup returns CDR1 MDHEN and CDR2 SYDVKM. Trimming removed 6 bases from V and 2 bases from J; junction bases left unmatched: 6. The CDR3 is 14 amino acids. The CDR3 coding sequence is TGTGCCAGCAGACAAGGGACAGAGAACTATGGCTACACCTTC. Its protein product is CASRQGTENYGYTF.

This chain uses TRBV7-8 with TRBJ2-1; TRBD2 matches 8 bases. The CDR3 loop spans 15 amino acids. The J segment lost 5 bases and the V segment lost 2 bases, leaving 5 bases of the junction unmatched. Germline values: CDR1 SGHVS, CDR2 FQNEAQ. The CDR3: CASSLNGGANNEQFF. CDR3 DNA sequence: TGTGCCAGCAGCTTAAACGGGGGGGCAAACAATGAGCAGTTCTTC.

This clone was counted only a few times. The chain joins TRBV27 to TRBJ1-1, with no clear D. CDR3 length: 16 residues. Germline V gives CDR1 MNHEY, CDR2 SMNVEV (reference sequence). V lost 7 bases and J 3 bases, leaving 21 bases between the germline ends. The CDR3: CASTPTLRVLDTEAFF. DNA of the CDR3: TGTGCCAGCACCCCCACCCTTCGAGTTTTAGACACTGAAGCTTTCTTT.

The chain joins TRBV18 to TRBJ1-5; D unclear. V was pared by 4 bases and J by 7 bases, with 11 bases between. This CDR3 is 13 amino acids long. Germline V CDR1 and CDR2: KGHSH, LQKENI. CDR3 nucleotide sequence: TGTGCCAGCTCACGTGCCATGGGCCAGCCCCAGCATTTT. It is translated as CASSRAMGQPQHF. The variable domain in full, with the rest retrieved from reference TRBV18 and TRBJ1-5, is NAGVMQNPRHLVRRRGQEARLRCSPMKGHSHVYWYRQLPEEGLKFMVYLQKENIIDESGMPKERFSAEFPKEGPSILRIQQVVRGDSAAYFCASSRAMGQPQHFGDGTRLSIL.

This clone has a handful of counts. The CDR3 reads CAWGSMRGGIQYF. The DNA of the CDR3 is TGTGCCTGGGGCTCAATGAGGGGGGGCATTCAGTACTTC. This chain connects TRBV30 to TRBJ2-4; TRBD2 is a possible D gene (7 bases). CDR3 length equals 13 residues. V lost 5 bases, J lost 9 bases, and 17 bases lay in between. Germline CDR1 GTSNPN, CDR2 SVGIG (reference sequence).